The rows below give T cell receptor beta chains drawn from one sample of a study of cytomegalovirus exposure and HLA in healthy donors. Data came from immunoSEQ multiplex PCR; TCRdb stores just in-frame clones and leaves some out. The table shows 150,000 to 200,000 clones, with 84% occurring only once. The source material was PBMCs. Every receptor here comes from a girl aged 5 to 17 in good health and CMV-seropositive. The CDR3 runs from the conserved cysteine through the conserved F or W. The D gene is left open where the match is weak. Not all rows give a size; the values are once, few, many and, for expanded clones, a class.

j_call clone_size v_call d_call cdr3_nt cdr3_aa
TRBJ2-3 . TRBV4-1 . TGCGCCAGCAGCCAAGTTAATAGTTTAGATACGCAGTATTTT CASSQVNSLDTQYF
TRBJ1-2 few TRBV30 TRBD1 TGTGCCTGGAGTCGAGGGGGCGTCGGCTATGGCTACACCTTC CAWSRGGVGYGYTF
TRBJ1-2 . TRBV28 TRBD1 TGTGCCAGCTGCTCAGTTTACGCGACAGGGAGAAGTAACTATGGCTACACCTTC CASCSVYATGRSNYGYTF
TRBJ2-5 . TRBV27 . TGTGCCAGCAGGACCCAACGACTAGTTCAAGAGACCCAGTACTTC CASRTQRLVQETQYF
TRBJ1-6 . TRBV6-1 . TGTGCCAGCAGTGGCAGGGGTGAGGATTCACCCCTCCACTTT CASSGRGEDSPLHF
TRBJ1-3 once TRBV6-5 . TGTGCCAGCAGTTACACAGAAGGAAACACCATATATTTT CASSYTEGNTIYF
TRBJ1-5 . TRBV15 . TGTGCCACCAGCAGAGATCGTTGGAGTAAAGATAGCAATCAGCCCCAGCATTTT CATSRDRWSKDSNQPQHF
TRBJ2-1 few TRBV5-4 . TGTGCCAGCAGCTTCTCGACGGGAACGGGCGTTGAGCAGTTCTTC CASSFSTGTGVEQFF
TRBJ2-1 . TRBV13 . TGTGCCAGCAGCCCAGGGACTTCCCACTACAATGAGCAGTTCTTC CASSPGTSHYNEQFF
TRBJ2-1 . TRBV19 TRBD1 TGTGCCAGTAGTATACGACAGGGTAACAACAATGAGCAGTTCTTC CASSIRQGNNNEQFF
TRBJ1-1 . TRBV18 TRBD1 TGTGCCAGCTCACCTAACAGGGGAGGTGGCACTGAAGCTTTCTTT CASSPNRGGGTEAFF
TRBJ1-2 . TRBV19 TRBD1 TGTGCCAGTAGTCTACGACAGGGGGGCTATGGCTACACCTTC CASSLRQGGYGYTF
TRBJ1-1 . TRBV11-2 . TGTGCCAGCAGCCCTAGAGAGAACACTGAAGCTTTCTTT CASSPRENTEAFF
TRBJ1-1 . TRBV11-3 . TGTGCCAGCAGCGGCTCTGAAGCTTTCTTT CASSGSEAFF
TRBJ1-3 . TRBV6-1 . TGTGCCAGCAGTGAAGCGCCGGTTAGAATGGGAAACACCATATATTTT CASSEAPVRMGNTIYF
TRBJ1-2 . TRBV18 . TGTGCCAGCTCACAGGGGGTAGAGTATGGCTACACCTTC CASSQGVEYGYTF
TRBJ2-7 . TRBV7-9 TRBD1 TGTGCCAGCAGCCTAGGGACAGAGCTCATCTACGAGCAGTACTTC CASSLGTELIYEQYF
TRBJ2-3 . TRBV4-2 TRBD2 TGTGCCAGCAGCCAAGAGAGTAGCGGGGTGGCAGATACGCAGTATTTT CASSQESSGVADTQYF
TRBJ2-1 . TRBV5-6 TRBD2 TGTGCCAGCAGCTGGACTAGTACACCTTACAATGAGCAGTTCTTC CASSWTSTPYNEQFF
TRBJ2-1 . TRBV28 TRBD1 TGTGCCAGCATTCTTCAGGGGGCGAGTGAGCAGTTCTTC CASILQGASEQFF
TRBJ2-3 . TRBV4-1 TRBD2 TGCGCCAGCAACAAAATAGCGGGGAACACAGATACGCAGTATTTT CASNKIAGNTDTQYF
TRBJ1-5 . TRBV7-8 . TGTGCCAGCAGCTGGGACTGGGGGTTGGATCAGCCCCAGCATTTT CASSWDWGLDQPQHF
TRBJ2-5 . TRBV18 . TGTGCCAGCTCAATTCAGGGACTCCAAGAGACCCAGTACTTC CASSIQGLQETQYF
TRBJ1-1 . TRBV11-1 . TGTGCCAGCAGCTTGGTGGGAGGGGGTGAAGCTTTCTTT CASSLVGGGEAFF
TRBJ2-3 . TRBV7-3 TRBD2 TGTGCCAGCAGCTTACTAGCGGGGGGCACAGATACGCAGTATTTT CASSLLAGGTDTQYF
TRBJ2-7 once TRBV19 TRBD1 TGTGCCAGTAGTGCCGGGACAGGGGCCACCGAGCAGTACTTC CASSAGTGATEQYF
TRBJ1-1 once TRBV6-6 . TGTGCCAGCAGTTACCATGGGGGGATGAACACTGAAGCTTTCTTT CASSYHGGMNTEAFF
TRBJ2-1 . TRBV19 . TGTGCCAGTAGTATTGCTACAGGGTCCTACAATGAGCAGTTCTTC CASSIATGSYNEQFF
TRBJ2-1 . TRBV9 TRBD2 TGTGCCAGCAGCGTAGAACGGCTAGCGGGGGGAGAGCAGTTCTTC CASSVERLAGGEQFF
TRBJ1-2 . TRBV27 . TGTGCCAGCAGTTTTGACTCTGGATCTACCTTC CASSFDSGSTF
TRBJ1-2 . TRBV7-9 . TGTGCCAGCAGCGCCGACAGAAACTACACCTTC CASSADRNYTF
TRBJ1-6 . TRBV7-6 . TGTGCCAGCAGCTCTAGCACCCGGGCCATAAATTCACCCCTCCACTTT CASSSSTRAINSPLHF
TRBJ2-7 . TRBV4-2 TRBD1 TGTGCCAGCAGCCAAGCGGGACAGGGCGTATCCTACGAGCAGTACTTC CASSQAGQGVSYEQYF
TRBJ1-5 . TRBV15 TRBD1 TGTGCCACCAGCGCCCGACAGGGTGCCCATCAGCCCCAGCATTTT CATSARQGAHQPQHF
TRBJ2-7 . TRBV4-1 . TGCGCCAGCAGCCAAGAAACGGTTTCCTACGAGCAGTACTTC CASSQETVSYEQYF
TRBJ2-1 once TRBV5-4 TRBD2 TGTGCCAGCAGCCGACCCAGCGGGGGGGCCTCCTACAATGAGCAGTTCTTC CASSRPSGGASYNEQFF
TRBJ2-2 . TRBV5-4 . TGTGCCAGCAGCTTGGCACAGGGCAGTGGGACCGGGGAGCTGTTTTTT CASSLAQGSGTGELFF
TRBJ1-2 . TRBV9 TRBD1 TGTGCCAGCAGCGTCGACAGGGGTAACTATGGCTACACCTTC CASSVDRGNYGYTF
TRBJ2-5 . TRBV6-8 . TGTGCCAGCAGTTACGCGGGGACAGACTACAAGAGACCCCAGTACTTC CASSYAGTDYKRPQYF
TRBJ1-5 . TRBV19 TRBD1 TGTGCCAGTATGGGAAGACAGGGCGCGAGTGCAACCGAGCATTTT CASMGRQGASATEHF